This TCR beta chain was recovered during a study of shared clonotypes between healthy human individuals. Study conclusions and caveats: Rarefaction indicated that sorted-subset sequencing remained incomplete although depth was large.

In the source study's methods: ImmunoSEQ junction-only sequences lacked quality scores, so their filtering differed. Some clones are missing from TCRdb's copy, which holds only in-frame ones; the method was immunoSEQ multiplex PCR. The V and J calls and clone size are taken from that table; D and trimming were inferred from the DNA. The sample records approximately 1,500,000 clones, 98% being singletons. The CDR3 runs to 15 residues. CDR1 is MNHEY and CDR2 is SMNVEV in the germline V gene (reference sequence). V gave up 5 bases and J gave up 0 bases; unmatched junction bases: 5. Notes on this clone: Its antigen is as yet unknown.

Source material: naive CD4+ T cells sorted from blood. Subset defined: CD45RA+ positively selected. The chain has TRBV27 and TRBJ1-1, with 8 bases fitting TRBD1. The receptor was isolated from a man aged 25 to 40 in good health. CDR3 coding DNA: TGTGCCAGCAGTCACGCAGGGGGCATGAACACTGAAGCTTTCTTT. It codes for CASSHAGGMNTEAFF.